The TCR beta chain under discussion was sequenced for a study of response to subunit inactivated influenza vaccine (dated by TCRdb to the late 2010s). A note on the overall study: The study used deep quantitative T cell receptor repertoire profiling to track responses to a trivalent subunit inactivated influenza vaccine. Results the study describes overall, beyond this receptor: According to the authors, only a limited number of new T cells may be recruited by each seasonal influenza vaccination.

CDR1 and CDR2, per the germline V gene (reference sequence), are LGHDT and YNNKEL. The CDR3 measures 13 amino acids from cysteine to phenylalanine. Of all the DNA, just the CDR3 is kept, 39 bases in frame from base 1. On this clonotype: Its antigen remains undetermined. At one end, the junction sequence differs from germline, possibly due to a read error.

Receptor amplification or capture employed RT-PCR. Sequencing instrument: Illumina HiSeq 2500. TCRdb took the public reads, trimmed them with fastp at Q25, ran MiXCR for clone calling and kept in-frame beta chains. Identical CDR3 protein sequences are pooled into one entry, listed with their most common genes and DNA. This sample lists 800,000 to 1,000,000 distinct CDR3 sequences; 20% to 25% were detected once. Of the sample, roughly 10% is held by the ten largest clones. The material was PBMCs from blood, obtained 4 to 6 days after vaccination. The receptor was derived from a man aged 50 to 60 who received an inactivated influenza vaccine. Donor details come from another sample of the same person, matched by shared clones. The rearranged chain carries TRBV3-1 and TRBJ2-7, with no reliable assignment of the D segment. The sequence in DNA is TGTGCCAGCAGCCGTCAGATCTCCGACGAGCAGTACTTC. Its protein product is CASSRQISDEQYF.